One and the same sample provided the 12 T cell receptor beta chains below, sequenced in a study of blood T cell repertoires in COVID-19. The data were produced by immunoSEQ multiplex PCR, yet TCRdb's version contains in-frame clones alone and is incomplete. The sample comprises approximately 250,000 clones, approximately 84% of which are singletons, and about 4% rests with the top ten. What was sequenced was peripheral blood. The receptors were sampled from a man in his fifties with acute or convalescent COVID-19.

The V call is TRBV19, the J call TRBJ2-5; 10 bases are shared with TRBD1. V shed 3 bases and J 7 bases; nucleotides not matched to a gene: 5. Germline V gives CDR1 LNHDA, CDR2 SQIVND (reference sequence). This CDR3 has 14 amino acids. The CDR3: CASSISTGGTTQYF. For the CDR3, the DNA is TGTGCCAGTAGTATCTCGACAGGGGGCACGACCCAGTACTTC.

The chain is built from TRBV27 and TRBJ1-2; tentatively, D is TRBD1 (5 bases). CDR1 is MNHEY, CDR2 SMNVEV, per germline (reference sequence). V lost 5 bases, J lost 4 bases, and 8 bases lay in between. The CDR3 extends over 12 amino acids. CDR3 DNA: TGTGCCAGCAGTCAGGGAGGCTATGGCTACACCTTC. Its protein product is CASSQGGYGYTF.

The CDR3 coding sequence is TGTGCCAGCAGTGTGGGACTCGCCTACGAGCAGTACTTC. Translation: CASSVGLAYEQYF. The chain combines TRBV28 with TRBJ2-7, with D perhaps TRBD2 (6 bases). V was shortened by 5 bases and J by 2 bases, with 10 bases between the two germline ends. Germline CDR1 is MDHEN and CDR2 is SYDVKM. The CDR3 totals 13 residues. The variable domain in full, completed from reference TRBV28 and TRBJ2-7, reads DVKVTQSSRYLVKRTGEKVFLECVQDMDHENMFWYRQDPGLGLRLIYFSYDVKMKEKGDIPEGYSVSREKKERFSLILESASTNQTSMYLCASSVGLAYEQYFGPGTRLTVT.

The chain carries TRBV18 and TRBJ1-1, with unresolved D. The CDR3 loop spans 15 amino acids. Trimming removed 2 bases from V and 5 bases from J, with 15 bases in between. Germline CDR1 reads KGHSH; CDR2 reads LQKENI. CDR3 residues: CASSPLVGERTEAFF. In DNA form, the CDR3 reads TGTGCCAGCTCACCATTGGTCGGGGAGAGGACTGAAGCTTTCTTT.

This chain connects TRBV5-1 to TRBJ2-5, with 9 bases that match TRBD2. The germline gives CDR1 SGHRS, CDR2 YFSETQ. The CDR3 is 15 residues long. V shed 0 bases and J 4 bases; nucleotides not matched to a gene: 4. CDR3 region: CASSLGLAGRETQYF. DNA for the CDR3: TGCGCCAGCAGCTTGGGTCTAGCGGGAAGAGAGACCCAGTACTTC. The full variable domain, rest sourced from reference TRBV5-1 and TRBJ2-5, is KAGVTQTPRYLIKTRGQQVTLSCSPISGHRSVSWYQQTPGQGLQFLFEYFSETQRNKGNFPGRFSGRQFSNSRSEMNVSTLELGDSALYLCASSLGLAGRETQYFGPGTRLLVL.

The V gene is TRBV4-1, the J gene TRBJ1-2, with no clear D. CDR1 is MGHRA and CDR2 is YSYEKL in the germline V gene. Between the trimmed V and J ends, which lost 0 bases and 8 bases, there was a span of 10 bases. The CDR3 has 13 residues. The CDR3 DNA is TGCGCCAGCAGCCAAGATCTAAGAGGAGGCTACACCTTC. Its translation is CASSQDLRGGYTF.

The rearrangement uses TRBV10-3 and TRBJ1-2; D call uncertain. Germline V CDR1 and CDR2: ENHRY, SYGVKD. Trimming removed 4 bases from V and 0 bases from J, with 9 bases in between. The CDR3 has 14 residues. CDR3: CAISVGGSNYGYTF. For the CDR3, the DNA is TGTGCCATCAGTGTAGGCGGATCTAACTATGGCTACACCTTC.

The chain employs TRBV11-3 and TRBJ2-1, with D possibly matching TRBD2 (6 bases). V was clipped by 5 bases and J by 5 bases, with 16 bases between them. From germline, CDR1 is SGHNT and CDR2 YENEEA. The CDR3 is 15 residues long. CDR3 DNA sequence: TGTGCCAGCAGCGTAGCTGGGGGGAGGCACAATGAGCAGTTCTTC. Translating gives CASSVAGGRHNEQFF. The whole variable domain, filled in from reference TRBV11-3 and TRBJ2-1, reads EAGVVQSPRYKIIEKKQPVAFWCNPISGHNTLYWYLQNLGQGPELLIRYENEEAVDDSQLPKDRFSAERLKGVDSTLKIQPAELGDSAVYLCASSVAGGRHNEQFFGPGTRLTVL.

CDR3 coding DNA: TGTGCCAGCAGCCCCTTATCCTCCTACGAGCAGTACTTC. Translating gives CASSPLSSYEQYF. The chain has TRBV7-2 and TRBJ2-7; D gene ambiguous. The V and J ends lost 5 bases and 0 bases respectively, with 8 bases between them. The CDR3 length is 13 residues. Germline CDR1 SGHTA, CDR2 FQGNSA.

The chain uses TRBV19 and TRBJ1-1, with D unclear. The CDR3 has 14 amino acids. V dropped 4 bases and J dropped 0 bases, with 9 bases sitting between them. Germline lookup yields CDR1 LNHDA and CDR2 SQIVND (reference sequence). CDR3 bases: TGTGCCAGTAGTACGAGATATTTGAACACTGAAGCTTTCTTT. As protein: CASSTRYLNTEAFF.

The rearrangement joins TRBV20-1 to TRBJ1-2, with D unclear. The CDR3 is made up of 11 amino acids. Per the germline V gene, CDR1 is DFQATT and CDR2 is SNEGSKA (reference sequence). V was pared by 1 base and J by 4 bases, with 4 bases between. CDR3: CSARGSYGYTF. For the CDR3, the DNA is TGCAGTGCTAGAGGGAGCTATGGCTACACCTTC.

This chain's CDR3 is CAISPSRLAGTTGELFF. The DNA of the CDR3 is TGTGCCATCAGCCCGAGTCGGCTAGCGGGAACCACCGGGGAGCTGTTTTTT. V is TRBV10-3 and J is TRBJ2-2; 9 bases fit TRBD2. Germline CDR1 ENHRY, CDR2 SYGVKD. This CDR3 has 17 residues. V lost 6 bases, J lost 4 bases, and 12 bases stayed unmatched.